The clone carrying this TCR beta chain was counted at least ten times. What was amplified from RNA transcripts were TCR beta CDR3 regions. Primed by the HTBI set, a first-round RT-PCR was run on the TCR CDR3. A single record per CDR3 protein comes from TCRdb applying MiXCR to the multiplex PCR reads. The sample shows about 560,000 distinct CDR3 sequences, over 15% of them seen only once. The sample is drawn from a study of T cells in Graves' hyperthyroidism and ophthalmopathy. Germline V gives CDR1 SGHRS, CDR2 YFSETQ. The V segment lost 2 bases and the J segment 7 bases; nucleotides outside the gene matches: 8. The CDR3 sequence is 15 residues long.

The source of this sequence is a woman aged 18 to 35 with Graves' hyperthyroidism. The chain has TRBV5-1 and TRBJ2-1; 8 bases agree with TRBD1. The sequenced material came from blood. CDR3 DNA: TGCGCCAGCAGCTTACGGACAGGGTCGGTAAATGAGCAGTTCTTC. Its translation is CASSLRTGSVNEQFF.